Sequencing of this TCR beta chain was carried out in a study of blood T cell repertoires in COVID-19. Study summary: There were acute and convalescent COVID-19 samples, and they came from the United States, Italy and Spain. Sources were T cells, B-cell-depleted T cells, or PBMCs; the material itself was cDNA or gDNA.

This CDR3 contains 14 residues. The V and J ends lost 5 bases and 0 bases respectively, with 11 bases between them. Germline V CDR1 and CDR2: SEHNR, FQNEAQ (reference sequence). How the authors handled the data: Reference gene primer amplification yielded estimated nucleated cell counts. Some clones are missing from TCRdb's copy, which holds only in-frame ones; the method was immunoSEQ multiplex PCR. Clone size and V and J calls were adopted from that table, with D and trimming inferred from the DNA. Among more than 110,000 clones listed, about three quarters were seen once. The material sequenced was peripheral blood. The clonotype was recovered from an elderly man with acute or convalescent COVID-19. The rearrangement joins TRBV7-9 to TRBJ2-7, with a possible D match to TRBD2 (6 bases). CDR3 in amino acids: CASSRAGSSYEQYF. CDR3 in DNA: TGTGCCAGCAGCCGAGCCGGGAGCTCCTACGAGCAGTACTTC.